This T cell receptor beta chain stems from a study of human CD8 memory T cell subsets. Healthy donors' buffy coats yielded the PBMC. The CDR3 spans 14 residues. CDR1 and CDR2 from the germline V gene are MGHRA and YSYEKL. Construction of TCR beta libraries was accomplished by means of UMI-labeled 5' RACE. TCRdb re-called the 5' RACE reads and shows each CDR3 protein once, DNA omitted. The specimen's table records 6,500 to 10,000 distinct CDR3 sequences. This rearrangement joins TRBV4-1 to TRBJ1-1; TCRdb reports TRBD1, a call that lacks DNA to check it against. Sequencing used CD8+ T cells from PBMCs. The receptor was isolated from a human donor in good health. The CDR3 region is CASRPGTGNTEAFF.